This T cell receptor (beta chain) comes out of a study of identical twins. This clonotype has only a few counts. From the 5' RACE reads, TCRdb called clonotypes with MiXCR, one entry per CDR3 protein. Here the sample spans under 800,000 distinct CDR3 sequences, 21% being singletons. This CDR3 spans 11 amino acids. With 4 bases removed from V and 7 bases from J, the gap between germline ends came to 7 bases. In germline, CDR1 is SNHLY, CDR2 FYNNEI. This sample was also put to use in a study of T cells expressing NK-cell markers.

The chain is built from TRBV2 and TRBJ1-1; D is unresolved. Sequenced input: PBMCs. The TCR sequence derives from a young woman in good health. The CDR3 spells CASSVTLEAFF. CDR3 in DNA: TGTGCCAGCAGTGTGACACTTGAAGCTTTCTTT. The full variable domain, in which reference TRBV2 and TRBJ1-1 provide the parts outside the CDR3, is EPEVTQTPSHQVTQMGQEVILRCVPISNHLYFYWYRQILGQKVEFLVSFYNNEISEKSEIFDDQFSVERPDGSNFTLKIRSTKLEDSAMYFCASSVTLEAFFGQGTRLTVV.